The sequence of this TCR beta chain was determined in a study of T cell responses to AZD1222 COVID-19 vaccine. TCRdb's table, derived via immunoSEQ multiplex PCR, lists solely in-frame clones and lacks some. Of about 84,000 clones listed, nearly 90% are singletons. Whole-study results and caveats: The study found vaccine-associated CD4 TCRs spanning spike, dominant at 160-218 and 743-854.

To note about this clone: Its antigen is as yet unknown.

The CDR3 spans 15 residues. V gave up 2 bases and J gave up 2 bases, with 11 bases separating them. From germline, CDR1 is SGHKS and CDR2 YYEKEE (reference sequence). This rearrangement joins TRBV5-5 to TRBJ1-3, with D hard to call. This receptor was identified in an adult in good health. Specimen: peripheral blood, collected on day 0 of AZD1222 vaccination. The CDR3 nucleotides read TGTGCCAGCAGCTTCGACACGCGGACTGGAAACACCATATATTTT. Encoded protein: CASSFDTRTGNTIYF.